This TCR beta chain was sequenced for a study of control samples from healthy donors and cancer patients. TCRdb's copy holds only in-frame clones and misses some; the assay was immunoSEQ multiplex PCR. The table has 150,000 to 200,000 clones, about 91% seen once; the top ten hold approximately 2%. CDR1 and CDR2 from the germline V gene are SGHDN and FVKESK. The ends were cut back, 7 bases at V and 4 bases at J, with 13 bases in the middle. The CDR3 loop spans 13 amino acids. This chain uses TRBV14 with TRBJ1-2; a weak D match, TRBD1 (5 bases). The sequenced sample was blood. The receptor was derived from a woman in her forties in good health. The CDR3 DNA reads TGTGCCAGCACTCAGGGAGGTTCCTATGGCTACACCTTC. Protein product: CASTQGGSYGYTF.